Shown below are 21 T cell receptor beta chains from a single sample sequenced in a study of immune cell composition in non-small cell lung cancer. Produced via immunoSEQ multiplex PCR; TCRdb's table is partial and in-frame only. This table has 4,500 to 5,500 clones, around 70% appearing once. The normal lung sample lay at least 3 cm, and maximally far, from the tumour. Sequencing used non-adjacent lung tissue. These receptors came from a human donor with non-small cell lung cancer.

The chain recombines TRBV21-1 with TRBJ2-3; TRBD2, the table's D call, lacks a check against the DNA. TRBV21-1 is a pseudogene segment. The CDR3 length is 19 residues. In DNA form, the CDR3 reads TGTGCCAGCACCAAAAAAAGAAACGTGCGGGGGGGGAGCACAGATACGCAGTATTTT. This sequence encodes CASTKKRNVRGGSTDTQYF.

The chain couples TRBV7-8 to TRBJ1-2, with TRBD1 as a possible D gene (5 bases). With 1 base removed from V and 1 base from J, the gap between germline ends came to 13 bases. Germline V gene data show CDR1 as SGHVS and CDR2 as FQNEAQ. The CDR3 runs 16 residues. The CDR3 DNA sequence: TGTGCCAGCAGCTTAGAACACAGGTTTTTTAACTATGGCTACACCTTC. Its protein is CASSLEHRFFNYGYTF.

The rearrangement uses TRBV5-4 and TRBJ2-1; 7 bases agree with TRBD1. The CDR3 contains 14 residues. After removal of 9 bases from V and 7 bases from J, the junction contained 13 bases not matched to a gene. The germline V gene has CDR1 SGHNT and CDR2 YYREEE (reference sequence). CDR3 protein: CANSLRGQGNEQFF. DNA for the CDR3: TGTGCCAACTCACTGAGGGGGCAGGGGAATGAGCAGTTCTTC. The variable domain in full, completed from reference TRBV5-4 and TRBJ2-1, reads ETGVTQSPTHLIKTRGQQVTLRCSSQSGHNTVSWYQQALGQGPQFIFQYYREEENGRGNFPPRFSGLQFPNYSSELNVNALELDDSALYLCANSLRGQGNEQFFGPGTRLTVL.

This clone was found a few times. This sequence joins TRBV5-4 and TRBJ2-1; 8 positions match TRBD1. Germline CDR1 and CDR2: SGHNT and YYREEE (reference sequence). The junction had 10 bases not matched to a gene; V was cut back by 4 bases and J by 10 bases. This CDR3 has 14 residues. The CDR3 reads CASSQGTGTGEQFF. The DNA of the CDR3 is TGTGCCAGCAGCCAGGGGACAGGTACGGGAGAGCAGTTCTTC.

The chain employs TRBV9 and TRBJ2-7; perhaps TRBD2 as D (5 bases). Trimming cost V 0 bases and J 3 bases, with 13 bases left between them. CDR3 size: 15 residues. The germline gives CDR1 SGDLS, CDR2 YYNGEE. The CDR3 nucleotides are TGTGCCAGCAGCGTAGGCGTTAGCGCTGTCTACGAGCAGTACTTC. Protein sequence: CASSVGVSAVYEQYF.

The chain is built from TRBV7-7 and TRBJ2-5, with a possible D match to TRBD1 (5 bases). Trimming took off 7 bases at V and 5 bases at J, with 20 bases between the two ends. The CDR3 extends over 15 amino acids. Germline V gene sequence: CDR1 SSHAT, CDR2 FNYEAQ (reference sequence). CDR3 bases: TGTGCCAGCACCCCTACTCAGGGCAGTTTGGAGACCCAGTACTTC. It is translated as CASTPTQGSLETQYF.

This clone showed up just a few times. The chain uses TRBV11-2 and TRBJ2-7; no reliable D call. This CDR3 is built from 13 residues. The V gene lost 5 bases and the J gene lost 3 bases, with 11 bases spanning the gap. Per germline, CDR1 SGHAT and CDR2 FQNNGV. In DNA form, the CDR3 reads TGTGCCAGCAGCCGTCAGGTGGACTACGAGCAGTACTTC. It encodes CASSRQVDYEQYF. Variable domain in full (rest from reference TRBV11-2 and TRBJ2-7): EAGVAQSPRYKIIEKRQSVAFWCNPISGHATLYWYQQILGQGPKLLIQFQNNGVVDDSQLPKDRFSAERLKGVDSTLKIQPAKLEDSAVYLCASSRQVDYEQYFGPGTRLTVT.

The CDR3 DNA sequence: TGTGCCAGCAGCAATGGGTGTGTACAGGGGATTAATCAGCCCCAGCATTTT. Encoded protein: CASSNGCVQGINQPQHF. The V gene is TRBV21-1, the J gene TRBJ1-5; the table calls TRBD1, which could not be checked here. TRBV21-1 is assigned pseudogene status. The CDR3 contains 17 residues.

This sequence joins TRBV9 and TRBJ2-7, with D unresolved. Germline loops: CDR1 SGDLS, CDR2 YYNGEE. Trimming shortened V by 0 bases and J by 3 bases, and 7 bases separated the two germline ends. The CDR3 consists of 13 residues. The chain's CDR3 is CASSVGPNYEQYF. The DNA of the CDR3 is TGTGCCAGCAGCGTAGGTCCTAACTACGAGCAGTACTTC. The full variable domain, completed using reference TRBV9 and TRBJ2-7, is DSGVTQTPKHLITATGQRVTLRCSPRSGDLSVYWYQQSLDQGLQFLIQYYNGEERAKGNILERFSAQQFPDLHSELNLSSLELGDSALYFCASSVGPNYEQYFGPGTRLTVT.

This chain joins TRBV4-1 and TRBJ2-7; 10 bases align to TRBD1. The CDR3 has 15 residues. V lost 3 bases to trimming and J lost 2 bases; unmatched junction nucleotides: 4. Per the germline V gene, CDR1 is MGHRA and CDR2 is YSYEKL. CDR3 nucleotides: TGCGCCAGCAGCCAGAGGGACAGGGGAACCTACGAGCAGTACTTC. It yields the protein CASSQRDRGTYEQYF.

V and J are TRBV5-4 and TRBJ2-7; 8 bases are a match to TRBD1. The germline CDR1 and CDR2 sequences are SGHNT and YYREEE (reference sequence). The junction had 6 bases not matched to a gene; V was cut back by 3 bases and J by 4 bases. The length of the CDR3 is 14 residues. The CDR3 reads CASSSQGAWYEQYF. CDR3 coding DNA: TGTGCCAGCAGCTCCCAGGGGGCATGGTACGAGCAGTACTTC.

The V call is TRBV6-5, the J call TRBJ1-1, with no clear D. The CDR3 is 15 amino acids. The V gene lost 0 bases and the J gene lost 1 base, with 9 bases spanning the gap. In germline, CDR1 is MNHEY, CDR2 SVGAGI. The CDR3 here is CASSYSSRPNTEAFF. DNA for the CDR3: TGTGCCAGCAGTTACTCTAGCCGGCCGAACACTGAAGCTTTCTTT.

The CDR3 spells CASAKRGQETQYF. The CDR3 DNA follows: TGTGCCAGCGCGAAGCGGGGCCAAGAGACCCAGTACTTC. This sequence joins TRBV5-6 and TRBJ2-5; TRBD2 aligns across 7 bases. The junction had 4 bases not matched to a gene; V was cut back by 7 bases and J by 1 base. The CDR3 sequence is 13 residues long. Germline loops: CDR1 SGHDT, CDR2 YYEEEE.

The chain has TRBV28 and TRBJ2-7; D is possibly TRBD1 (5 bases). The CDR3 totals 12 residues. With 6 bases removed from V and 2 bases from J, the gap between germline ends came to 8 bases. The V gene's germline CDR1 is MDHEN and CDR2 SYDVKM. Written as DNA, the CDR3 is TGTGCCAGCAGGGAGACAGCCTACGAGCAGTACTTC. Its protein product is CASRETAYEQYF.

The chain is built from TRBV5-1 and TRBJ1-5; D may be TRBD1 (6 bases). Germline V gene lookup returns CDR1 SGHRS and CDR2 YFSETQ. The V gene lost 4 bases and the J gene lost 4 bases, with 12 bases spanning the gap. The length of the CDR3 is 14 residues. For the CDR3, the DNA is TGCGCCAGCAGCCAGGACAGTAGGAATCAGCCCCAGCATTTT. This translates into CASSQDSRNQPQHF.

A few counts support this clone. The chain links TRBV14 to TRBJ2-7; maybe TRBD1 (5 bases). Looked up from germline, CDR1 is SGHDN and CDR2 is FVKESK. CDR3 size: 13 residues. Deletions cut 7 bases from V and 0 bases from J, with 10 bases between. CDR3 sequence reads: CASMSDTSYEQYF. CDR3 in DNA: TGTGCCAGCATGTCGGACACCTCCTACGAGCAGTACTTC.

This clone was recorded a few times. The chain carries TRBV10-3 and TRBJ2-5; 7 bases align to TRBD1. CDR1 ENHRY and CDR2 SYGVKD come from the germline V gene. The junction had 8 bases not matched to a gene; V was cut back by 10 bases and J by 3 bases. CDR3 length: 13 amino acids. As DNA, the CDR3 is TGTGCCACCCGGGGACAGACAGAAGAGACCCAGTACTTC. As protein: CATRGQTEETQYF.

The chain links TRBV15 to TRBJ2-7, with 11 positions matching TRBD1. This CDR3 comprises 15 residues. V was pared by 0 bases and J by 6 bases, with 4 bases of the junction left unmatched. Germline lookup yields CDR1 LNHNV and CDR2 YYDKDF (reference sequence). CDR3 nucleotides: TGTGCCACCAGCAGAGAGGGGACAGGGGGTTTCGAGCAGTACTTC. Residues: CATSREGTGGFEQYF.

V and J are TRBV19 and TRBJ2-5; 13 nucleotides agree with TRBD2. Trimming at V came to 3 bases and at J to 1 base, leaving 5 bases not matched to a gene. The CDR3 is made up of 17 amino acids. Germline V gene sequence: CDR1 LNHDA, CDR2 SQIVND (reference sequence). The CDR3 loop is CASSIPWTSGGQETQYF. CDR3 bases: TGTGCCAGTAGTATCCCTTGGACTAGCGGGGGCCAAGAGACCCAGTACTTC.

Comments on this clone: Other nucleotide sequences from this sample produce the same CDR3. V gene TRBV6-5 combines with J gene TRBJ1-5, with 7 bases aligning to TRBD1. J was trimmed by 0 bases and V by 6 bases; bases with no gene match: 5. CDR1 and CDR2 from the germline V gene are MNHEY and SVGAGI. The CDR3 loop spans 15 amino acids. For the CDR3, the DNA is TGTGCCAGCAGGCGACAGGGAGGTAGCAATCAGCCCCAGCATTTT. It is translated as CASRRQGGSNQPQHF.

This chain joins TRBV4-3 and TRBJ1-2, with 9 bases identical to TRBD1. CDR3 length: 15 amino acids. The germline CDR1 and CDR2 sequences are LGHNA and YSLEER. J gave up 7 bases and V 2 bases, and 8 bases lay outside the gene matches. The CDR3 coding sequence is TGCGCCAGCAGCCAACCTGACAGGGGGAGGGGTGGCTACACCTTC. Translating gives CASSQPDRGRGGYTF.